The 20 T cell receptor beta chains below come from one sample, sequenced in a study of T cell changes during pregnancy in multiple sclerosis. Sequencing used immunoSEQ multiplex PCR; TCRdb keeps in-frame clones, though not all of them. The sample lists 30,000 to 45,000 clones; 85% to 95% were seen once. Sequencing used PBMCs (not recorded whether the cells were cultured). Receptor source: a female donor with multiple sclerosis, enrolled in a pregnancy study.

The V call is TRBV30, the J call TRBJ2-7; D is unclear. This CDR3 has 13 residues. Per the germline V gene, CDR1 is GTSNPN and CDR2 is SVGIG (reference sequence). V was trimmed by 1 base and J by 5 bases, leaving 12 bases between them. The CDR3 bases are TGTGCCTGGAGTGATCTGGGGTATCACGAGCAGTACTTC. This translates into CAWSDLGYHEQYF.

The chain joins TRBV9 to TRBJ2-1, with 7 bases matching TRBD1. The CDR3 loop spans 15 amino acids. The J segment lost 0 bases and the V segment lost 4 bases, leaving 4 bases of the junction unmatched. CDR1 is SGDLS and CDR2 is YYNGEE in the germline V gene. CDR3 in amino acids: CASSRQGSSYNEQFF. The CDR3 DNA sequence: TGTGCCAGCAGCCGACAGGGAAGCTCCTACAATGAGCAGTTCTTC.

This chain links TRBV29-1 with TRBJ1-2; 9 positions match TRBD1. V lost 3 bases to trimming and J lost 3 bases; unmatched junction nucleotides: 8. Germline V lookup: CDR1 SQVTM, CDR2 ANQGSEA. The CDR3 sequence is 15 residues long. The CDR3 sequence is CSVEVVGQGYYGYTF. Here the CDR3 DNA reads TGCAGCGTTGAGGTGGTAGGACAGGGGTACTATGGCTACACCTTC. The full variable domain, completed using reference TRBV29-1 and TRBJ1-2, is SAVISQKPSRDICQRGTSLTIQCQVDSQVTMMFWYRQQPGQSLTLIATANQGSEATYESGFVIDKFPISRPNLTFSTLTVSNMSPEDSSIYLCSVEVVGQGYYGYTFGSGTRLTVV.

V is TRBV7-2 and J is TRBJ1-5; D is perhaps TRBD1 (5 bases). The CDR3 has 12 amino acids. Trimming stripped 2 bases from V and 9 bases from J, with 8 bases between. The germline V gene encodes CDR1 SGHTA and CDR2 FQGNSA. CDR3 coding DNA: TGTGCCAGCAGCTTAAGTCAGGGGCCCCAGCATTTT. Translation gives CASSLSQGPQHF.

This clone was seen a single time. CDR3 loop: CASSLAGSFYEQYF. For the CDR3, the DNA is TGTGCCAGCAGCTTAGCCGGCAGCTTCTACGAGCAGTACTTC. This chain links TRBV13 with TRBJ2-7; no clear D. Germline V gene data show CDR1 as PRHDT and CDR2 as FYEKMQ (reference sequence). Trimming took 1 base from V and 3 from J, leaving 10 bases between them. The CDR3 is 14 residues long.

The rearrangement uses TRBV30 and TRBJ2-7; D tentatively fits TRBD1 or TRBD2 (5 bases each). V shed 4 bases and J shed 5 bases, with 21 bases lying between them. The CDR3 has 15 amino acids. Germline V gene data show CDR1 as GTSNPN and CDR2 as SVGIG (reference sequence). The CDR3 DNA reads as TGTGCCTGGACCTTATACAGGCAGGGACGCAACGAGCAGTACTTC. Translation gives CAWTLYRQGRNEQYF.

This chain uses TRBV11-2 with TRBJ1-3, with D unresolved. Trimming stripped 2 bases from V and 0 bases from J, with 14 bases between. Germline loops: CDR1 SGHAT, CDR2 FQNNGV. CDR3 length equals 17 residues. The CDR3 here is CASSLLGSGSSGNTIYF. CDR3 nucleotide sequence: TGTGCCAGCAGCTTACTGGGGAGTGGGAGCTCTGGAAACACCATATATTTT.

The chain has TRBV19 and TRBJ2-1, with 12 bases lining up with TRBD2. J gave up 12 bases and V 7 bases, and 7 bases lay outside the gene matches. Germline V gene lookup returns CDR1 LNHDA and CDR2 SQIVND (reference sequence). The CDR3 contains 13 residues. CDR3 sequence reads: CASTTLAGGMQFF. CDR3 bases: TGTGCCAGTACCACACTAGCGGGAGGCATGCAGTTCTTC.

The rearrangement uses TRBV7-2 and TRBJ2-7; 14 positions agree with TRBD2. V dropped 5 bases and J dropped 7; count of bases not matched to a gene: 10. There are 16 residues in the CDR3. CDR1 is SGHTA, CDR2 FQGNSA, per germline. The CDR3 loop reads CASSRPGTSGSGEQYF. In nucleotides, the CDR3 is TGTGCCAGCAGCCGTCCCGGGACTAGCGGGAGTGGGGAGCAGTACTTC.

V is TRBV12-5 and J is TRBJ2-7, with D possibly being TRBD1 (6 bases). This CDR3 has 15 residues. V shed 5 bases and J shed 7 bases, with 21 bases lying between them. Per the germline V gene, CDR1 is LGHNT and CDR2 is FRNRAP. The CDR3 loop is CASGPGTPFSKEQYF. The CDR3 nucleotides read TGTGCTAGTGGTCCCGGGACACCATTTTCCAAGGAGCAGTACTTC. Using reference TRBV12-5 and TRBJ2-7 for the parts outside the CDR3, the full variable domain is DARVTQTPRHKVTEMGQEVTMRCQPILGHNTVFWYRQTMMQGLELLAYFRNRAPLDDSGMPKDRFSAEMPDATLATLKIQPSEPRDSAVYFCASGPGTPFSKEQYFGPGTRLTVT.

The chain joins TRBV5-4 to TRBJ2-3, with TRBD2 matching 7 bases. Germline V lookup: CDR1 SGHNT, CDR2 YYREEE (reference sequence). The CDR3 totals 15 residues. The V segment lost 2 bases and the J segment 5 bases; nucleotides outside the gene matches: 8. The CDR3 spells CASSFGGLAGDTQYF. The CDR3 coding sequence is TGTGCCAGCAGCTTTGGGGGGTTAGCGGGAGATACGCAGTATTTT.

The chain carries TRBV5-1 and TRBJ1-5; TRBD1 matches at 8 bases. J lost 8 bases, V lost 0 bases, and 4 bases had no gene match. Looked up from germline, CDR1 is SGHRS and CDR2 is YFSETQ. The CDR3 has 14 residues. CDR3 coding DNA: TGCGCCAGCAGCTTGGCAGGGGGCGGAGAGCCCCAGCATTTT. Protein sequence: CASSLAGGGEPQHF.

The rearrangement joins TRBV5-5 to TRBJ1-1; weak D call: TRBD1 (5 bases). This CDR3 comprises 15 residues. Germline CDR1 and CDR2: SGHKS and YYEKEE (reference sequence). The germline V and J ends were trimmed by 4 bases and 4 bases, with 17 bases remaining between them. CDR3 DNA sequence: TGTGCCAGCAGCCCAGCGGGGGTCGGGGGCACTGAAGCTTTCTTT. Protein sequence: CASSPAGVGGTEAFF.

With regard to this clone: A read error may account for a junction end that differs from germline. The gene calls are TRBV5-1 and TRBJ2-1; the D gene is possibly TRBD1 (6 bases). This CDR3 region has 14 residues. Germline CDR1 and CDR2: SGHRS and YFSETQ. CDR3 loop: CASRLAGEYDEQFF. DNA of the CDR3: TGCGCCAGCAGGTTGGCAGGGGAGTACGATGAGCAGTTCTTC. Together with reference TRBV5-1 and TRBJ2-1, the CDR3 gives the full variable domain: KAGVTQTPRYLIKTRGQQVTLSCSPISGHRSVSWYQQTPGQGLQFLFEYFSETQRNKGNFPGRFSGRQFSNSRSEMNVSTLELGDSALYLCASRLAGEYDEQFFGPGTRLTVL.

The V and J genes are TRBV9 and TRBJ1-1; 7 bases line up with TRBD1. In germline, CDR1 is SGDLS, CDR2 YYNGEE. The CDR3 is 19 amino acids. J was trimmed by 3 bases and V by 0 bases; bases with no gene match: 17. The CDR3 is CASSVGKAEGALRDTEAFF. The DNA of the CDR3 is TGTGCCAGCAGCGTAGGTAAGGCGGAGGGGGCCCTCAGGGACACTGAAGCTTTCTTT. The complete variable domain, with remaining parts taken from reference TRBV9 and TRBJ1-1, reads DSGVTQTPKHLITATGQRVTLRCSPRSGDLSVYWYQQSLDQGLQFLIQYYNGEERAKGNILERFSAQQFPDLHSELNLSSLELGDSALYFCASSVGKAEGALRDTEAFFGQGTRLTVV.

The chain carries TRBV6-6 and TRBJ1-5, with a possible D match to TRBD1 (5 bases). Trimming took 2 bases from V and 5 from J, leaving 13 bases between them. There are 15 residues in the CDR3. The germline V gene has CDR1 MNHNY and CDR2 SVGAGI (reference sequence). The CDR3 loop is CASSYPEGKDQPQHF. CDR3 bases: TGTGCCAGCAGTTACCCCGAGGGGAAGGATCAGCCCCAGCATTTT.

V gene TRBV6-5 combines with J gene TRBJ2-3, with 7 positions matching TRBD1. V trimming: 5 bases; J trimming: 1 base; junction bases outside the gene matches: 6. Germline loops: CDR1 MNHEY, CDR2 SVGAGI. The CDR3 is 15 amino acids. The CDR3 protein is CASSPQGFGTDTQYF. For the CDR3, the DNA is TGTGCCAGCAGTCCACAGGGGTTCGGCACAGATACGCAGTATTTT.

The chain is built from TRBV5-1 and TRBJ2-5; 7 bases agree with TRBD1. J was trimmed by 5 bases and V by 0 bases; bases with no gene match: 4. Germline values: CDR1 SGHRS, CDR2 YFSETQ. The CDR3 covers 14 residues. CDR3 residues: CASSLAKGAETQYF. CDR3 nucleotide sequence: TGCGCCAGCAGCTTGGCCAAGGGGGCCGAGACCCAGTACTTC.

The rearrangement links TRBV4-2 to TRBJ2-2; 9 bases map to TRBD2. From germline, CDR1 is LGHNA and CDR2 YNFKEQ. The CDR3 totals 16 residues. The trim removed 1 base at V and 6 bases at J, leaving 6 bases unmatched. CDR3 bases: TGTGCCAGCAGCCAAGCTAGCGGGGTGGGGGCCGGGGAGCTGTTTTTT. As protein: CASSQASGVGAGELFF.

The chain combines TRBV5-4 with TRBJ2-3; TRBD2 matches 10 bases. The CDR3 totals 16 residues. Losses at the gene ends were 4 bases for V and 0 bases for J; bases not matched to a gene: 5. Germline-derived CDR1 and CDR2 are SGHNT and YYREEE (reference sequence). The CDR3 is CASSEASGRSTDTQYF. The CDR3 DNA is TGTGCCAGCAGCGAAGCTAGCGGGAGAAGCACAGATACGCAGTATTTT.